Listed below are T cell receptor beta chains from one sample, sequenced in a study of cytomegalovirus exposure and HLA in healthy donors. Sequenced by immunoSEQ multiplex PCR; TCRdb stores in-frame clones only, minus some. The repertoire has approximately 150,000 clones, roughly 80% of them found once; the top ten carry roughly 2.9%. Sequenced material: PBMCs. Receptors originate from a woman younger than 45 in good health and CMV-seronegative. The CDR3 runs from the conserved cysteine through the conserved F or W. Fields, in order: V gene, clone size, J gene, D gene, CDR3 protein, CDR3 DNA. D genes are given only for firm matches. The size field is filled for only some rows; it gives once, few, many or a size class.

V gene: TRBV7-2; clone size: NA; J gene: TRBJ1-5; D gene: NA; CDR3 protein: CASSRGQIKPQHF; CDR3 DNA: TGTGCCAGCAGCCGGGGACAAATCAAACCCCAGCATTTT
V gene: TRBV6-6; clone size: few; J gene: TRBJ2-1; D gene: NA; CDR3 protein: CASSIENYNEQFF; CDR3 DNA: TGTGCCAGCAGTATTGAGAACTACAATGAGCAGTTCTTC
V gene: TRBV28; clone size: NA; J gene: TRBJ1-2; D gene: NA; CDR3 protein: CASSLNVRAGYTF; CDR3 DNA: TGTGCCAGCAGTTTAAACGTCAGGGCAGGCTACACCTTC
V gene: TRBV5-1; clone size: NA; J gene: TRBJ1-2; D gene: NA; CDR3 protein: CASSSDGTNYGYTF; CDR3 DNA: TGCGCCAGCAGCTCGGACGGGACTAACTATGGCTACACCTTC
V gene: TRBV2; clone size: NA; J gene: TRBJ1-3; D gene: NA; CDR3 protein: CASSEPEGDGNTIYF; CDR3 DNA: TGTGCCAGCAGTGAACCTGAGGGGGATGGAAACACCATATATTTT
V gene: TRBV27; clone size: NA; J gene: TRBJ2-7; D gene: NA; CDR3 protein: CASSLMAGQYSYEQYF; CDR3 DNA: TGTGCCAGCAGTTTAATGGCGGGACAGTACTCCTACGAGCAGTACTTC
V gene: TRBV19; clone size: NA; J gene: TRBJ1-2; D gene: NA; CDR3 protein: CASSTRKDSYYGYTF; CDR3 DNA: TGTGCCAGTAGTACCCGTAAGGACAGCTACTATGGCTACACCTTC
V gene: TRBV7-9; clone size: NA; J gene: TRBJ2-7; D gene: TRBD1; CDR3 protein: CASSSYFGVGQGSHEQYF; CDR3 DNA: TGTGCCAGCAGCTCATATTTTGGGGTGGGACAGGGATCCCACGAGCAGTACTTC
V gene: TRBV28; clone size: NA; J gene: TRBJ1-6; D gene: NA; CDR3 protein: CASRSRYESPLHF; CDR3 DNA: TGTGCCAGCAGGTCGAGGTACGAATCACCCCTCCACTTT
V gene: TRBV10-2; clone size: NA; J gene: TRBJ1-1; D gene: TRBD1; CDR3 protein: CASSEYLTGVEAFF; CDR3 DNA: TGCGCCAGCAGTGAATACCTAACAGGGGTTGAAGCTTTCTTT
V gene: TRBV6-5; clone size: NA; J gene: TRBJ1-3; D gene: TRBD1; CDR3 protein: CASSPPGQVYTIYF; CDR3 DNA: TGTGCCAGCAGTCCACCGGGACAGGTTTACACCATATATTTT
V gene: TRBV19; clone size: NA; J gene: TRBJ1-3; D gene: NA; CDR3 protein: CASSIDRSSGNTIYF; CDR3 DNA: TGTGCCAGTAGTATAGATCGGAGCTCTGGAAACACCATATATTTT
V gene: TRBV7-9; clone size: NA; J gene: TRBJ2-1; D gene: NA; CDR3 protein: CASSSASPSLGSSYNEQFF; CDR3 DNA: TGTGCCAGCAGCTCCGCAAGCCCCTCTCTAGGGAGCTCCTACAATGAGCAGTTCTTC
V gene: TRBV6-1; clone size: NA; J gene: TRBJ2-1; D gene: TRBD1; CDR3 protein: CASSVGDRGINEQFF; CDR3 DNA: TGTGCCAGCAGTGTCGGGGACAGGGGGATTAATGAGCAGTTCTTC
V gene: TRBV4-1; clone size: few; J gene: TRBJ2-7; D gene: NA; CDR3 protein: CASSQGGAYEQYF; CDR3 DNA: TGCGCCAGCAGCCAAGGGGGAGCCTACGAGCAGTACTTC
V gene: TRBV5-5; clone size: few; J gene: TRBJ1-2; D gene: NA; CDR3 protein: CASSLEAQVSYGYTF; CDR3 DNA: TGTGCCAGCAGCTTGGAGGCGCAGGTATCCTATGGCTACACCTTC
V gene: TRBV9; clone size: NA; J gene: TRBJ2-7; D gene: NA; CDR3 protein: CASSVLASPGEQYF; CDR3 DNA: TGTGCCAGCAGCGTTTTAGCGTCGCCTGGCGAGCAGTACTTC
V gene: TRBV5-1; clone size: NA; J gene: TRBJ2-6; D gene: NA; CDR3 protein: CATTGQPSSGANVLTF; CDR3 DNA: TGCGCCACCACCGGACAGCCGAGCTCTGGGGCCAACGTCCTGACTTTC
V gene: TRBV9; clone size: NA; J gene: TRBJ1-1; D gene: NA; CDR3 protein: CASSPGAGGRNAEAFF; CDR3 DNA: TGTGCCAGCAGCCCGGGAGCGGGGGGGCGTAACGCTGAAGCTTTCTTT
V gene: TRBV5-6; clone size: NA; J gene: TRBJ2-1; D gene: NA; CDR3 protein: CASSLLAAGSDEQFF; CDR3 DNA: TGTGCCAGCAGCCTGCTCGCGGCGGGGTCGGATGAGCAGTTCTTC
V gene: TRBV6-1; clone size: NA; J gene: TRBJ2-5; D gene: TRBD1; CDR3 protein: CASSGQALYEETQYF; CDR3 DNA: TGTGCCAGTTCGGGACAGGCTTTATACGAGGAGACCCAGTACTTC
V gene: TRBV6-5; clone size: NA; J gene: TRBJ1-4; D gene: NA; CDR3 protein: CASSYTTEINEKLFF; CDR3 DNA: TGTGCCAGCAGTTACACGACAGAGATAAATGAAAAACTGTTTTTT
V gene: TRBV30; clone size: once; J gene: TRBJ1-5; D gene: NA; CDR3 protein: CAWSDTDSNQPQHF; CDR3 DNA: TGTGCCTGGAGTGATACAGATAGCAATCAGCCCCAGCATTTT
V gene: TRBV5-4; clone size: NA; J gene: TRBJ2-5; D gene: TRBD1; CDR3 protein: CASSLAGTGQETQYF; CDR3 DNA: TGTGCCAGCAGCTTGGCCGGGACAGGGCAAGAGACCCAGTACTTC
V gene: TRBV18; clone size: NA; J gene: TRBJ2-3; D gene: TRBD1; CDR3 protein: CASSQTGRGTDTQYF; CDR3 DNA: TGTGCCAGCTCCCAGACAGGGAGAGGCACAGATACGCAGTATTTT
V gene: TRBV2; clone size: NA; J gene: TRBJ2-2; D gene: TRBD1; CDR3 protein: CASSERTGTGELFF; CDR3 DNA: TGTGCCAGCAGTGAAAGGACAGGGACCGGGGAGCTGTTTTTT
V gene: TRBV5-1; clone size: NA; J gene: TRBJ1-4; D gene: TRBD1; CDR3 protein: CASSIGQGATNEKLFF; CDR3 DNA: TGCGCCAGCAGCATCGGCCAGGGGGCAACTAATGAAAAACTGTTTTTT
V gene: TRBV6-1; clone size: NA; J gene: TRBJ2-7; D gene: NA; CDR3 protein: CASSPRQNYEQYF; CDR3 DNA: TGTGCCAGCAGCCCCCGACAGAACTACGAGCAGTACTTC
V gene: TRBV10-3; clone size: once; J gene: TRBJ1-4; D gene: TRBD1; CDR3 protein: CAISAGAGGPTTNEKLFF; CDR3 DNA: TGTGCCATCAGTGCTGGTGCAGGGGGGCCTACAACTAATGAAAAACTGTTTTTT
V gene: TRBV5-4; clone size: NA; J gene: TRBJ2-3; D gene: TRBD2; CDR3 protein: CASSFGPVGVAGGLTDTQYF; CDR3 DNA: TGTGCCAGCAGCTTCGGGCCCGTTGGGGTAGCGGGGGGCCTAACAGATACGCAGTATTTT
V gene: TRBV9; clone size: NA; J gene: TRBJ1-3; D gene: NA; CDR3 protein: CASSASGTPQSSGNTIYF; CDR3 DNA: TGTGCCAGCAGCGCGTCCGGGACACCCCAATCCTCTGGAAACACCATATATTTT
V gene: TRBV5-5; clone size: NA; J gene: TRBJ1-2; D gene: TRBD1; CDR3 protein: CASILGQGNGYTF; CDR3 DNA: TGTGCCAGCATCCTAGGACAGGGGAATGGCTACACCTTC
V gene: TRBV11-2; clone size: NA; J gene: TRBJ2-1; D gene: TRBD2; CDR3 protein: CASSFPLAGGHNEQFF; CDR3 DNA: TGTGCCAGCAGCTTTCCACTAGCGGGGGGGCACAATGAGCAGTTCTTC
V gene: TRBV29-1; clone size: once; J gene: TRBJ2-7; D gene: NA; CDR3 protein: CSVEAAAEQYF; CDR3 DNA: TGCAGCGTTGAGGCGGCGGCCGAGCAGTACTTC
V gene: TRBV7-2; clone size: NA; J gene: TRBJ2-5; D gene: NA; CDR3 protein: CASSLISRGETQYF; CDR3 DNA: TGTGCCAGCAGCTTAATTAGCAGGGGAGAGACCCAGTACTTC
V gene: TRBV9; clone size: NA; J gene: TRBJ2-7; D gene: NA; CDR3 protein: CASSPQGGQRGSYEQYF; CDR3 DNA: TGTGCCAGCAGCCCCCAGGGGGGACAGAGGGGGTCCTACGAGCAGTACTTC
V gene: TRBV5-4; clone size: NA; J gene: TRBJ1-4; D gene: TRBD1; CDR3 protein: CASSRDRVTNEKLFF; CDR3 DNA: TGTGCCAGCAGCCGGGACAGGGTTACTAATGAAAAACTGTTTTTT
V gene: TRBV7-2; clone size: NA; J gene: TRBJ1-5; D gene: NA; CDR3 protein: CASSLAVVYQPQHF; CDR3 DNA: TGTGCCAGCAGCTTGGCAGTGGTTTATCAGCCCCAGCATTTT
V gene: TRBV18; clone size: once; J gene: TRBJ1-2; D gene: NA; CDR3 protein: CASSSSTSYGYTF; CDR3 DNA: TGTGCCAGCTCTTCAAGCACTTCCTATGGCTACACCTTC
V gene: TRBV6-5; clone size: NA; J gene: TRBJ2-7; D gene: TRBD1; CDR3 protein: CASRRDRALSYEQYF; CDR3 DNA: TGTGCCAGCAGAAGAGACAGGGCCCTCTCCTACGAGCAGTACTTC
V gene: TRBV7-3; clone size: NA; J gene: TRBJ2-7; D gene: NA; CDR3 protein: CASSLRSGDEQYF; CDR3 DNA: TGTGCCAGCAGCTTAAGGAGTGGTGACGAGCAGTACTTC
V gene: TRBV5-1; clone size: NA; J gene: TRBJ1-2; D gene: NA; CDR3 protein: CASSPTGTVWGYTF; CDR3 DNA: TGCGCCAGCAGCCCGACAGGAACCGTCTGGGGCTACACCTTC
V gene: TRBV7-2; clone size: once; J gene: TRBJ2-7; D gene: TRBD2; CDR3 protein: CASSLAGVSSYEQYF; CDR3 DNA: TGTGCCAGCAGTCTAGCGGGAGTCAGCTCCTACGAGCAGTACTTC
V gene: TRBV7-6; clone size: NA; J gene: TRBJ1-3; D gene: TRBD1; CDR3 protein: CASSIGGQGTSGNTIYF; CDR3 DNA: TGTGCCAGCAGCATCGGAGGACAGGGAACCTCTGGAAACACCATATATTTT
V gene: TRBV29-1; clone size: NA; J gene: TRBJ1-5; D gene: NA; CDR3 protein: CSVVSGNQPQHF; CDR3 DNA: TGCAGCGTTGTGAGCGGGAATCAGCCCCAGCATTTT
V gene: TRBV4-3; clone size: few; J gene: TRBJ1-1; D gene: TRBD1; CDR3 protein: CASSYSGTGDTEAFF; CDR3 DNA: TGCGCCAGCAGTTACTCCGGGACAGGGGACACTGAAGCTTTCTTT